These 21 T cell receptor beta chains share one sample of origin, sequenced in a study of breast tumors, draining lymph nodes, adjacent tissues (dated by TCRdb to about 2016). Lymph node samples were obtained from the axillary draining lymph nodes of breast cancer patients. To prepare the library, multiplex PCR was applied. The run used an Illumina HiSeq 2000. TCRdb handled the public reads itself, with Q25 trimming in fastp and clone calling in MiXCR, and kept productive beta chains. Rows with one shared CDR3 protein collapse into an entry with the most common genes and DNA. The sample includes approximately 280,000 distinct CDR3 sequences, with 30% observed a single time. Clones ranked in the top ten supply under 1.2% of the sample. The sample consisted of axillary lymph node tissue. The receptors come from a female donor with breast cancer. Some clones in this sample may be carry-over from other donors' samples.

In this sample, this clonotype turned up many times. CDR3 nucleotides: TGTGCCAGCAGGTCTAGCGGGGCCAGCACAGATACGCAGTATTTT. Translating it yields CASRSSGASTDTQYF. The chain recombines TRBV12-3 or TRBV12-4 with TRBJ2-3, with 9 bases matching TRBD2. This CDR3 contains 15 residues. V gave up 6 bases and J gave up 0 bases; unmatched junction bases: 4.

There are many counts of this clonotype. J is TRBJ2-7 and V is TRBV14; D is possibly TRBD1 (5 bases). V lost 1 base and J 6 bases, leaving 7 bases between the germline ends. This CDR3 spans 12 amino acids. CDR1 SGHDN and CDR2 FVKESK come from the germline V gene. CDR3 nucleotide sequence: TGTGCCAGCAGCCAAGCAGGGATCGAGCAGTACTTC. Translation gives CASSQAGIEQYF.

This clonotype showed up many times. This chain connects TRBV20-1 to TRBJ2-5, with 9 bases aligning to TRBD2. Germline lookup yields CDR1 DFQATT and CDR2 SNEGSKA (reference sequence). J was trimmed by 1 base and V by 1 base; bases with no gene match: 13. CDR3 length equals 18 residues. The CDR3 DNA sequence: TGCAGTGCTAGAGGGGGAGCGGGAGGTTTGGCGGGCCAAGAGACCCAGTACTTC. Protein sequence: CSARGGAGGLAGQETQYF.

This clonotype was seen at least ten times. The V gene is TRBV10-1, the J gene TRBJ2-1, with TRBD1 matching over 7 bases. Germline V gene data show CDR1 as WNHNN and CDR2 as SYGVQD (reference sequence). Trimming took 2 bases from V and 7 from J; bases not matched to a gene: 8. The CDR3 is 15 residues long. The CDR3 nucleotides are TGCGCCAGCAGTGAGCGGTTAACAGGGGTAAATGAGCAGTTCTTC. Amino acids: CASSERLTGVNEQFF.

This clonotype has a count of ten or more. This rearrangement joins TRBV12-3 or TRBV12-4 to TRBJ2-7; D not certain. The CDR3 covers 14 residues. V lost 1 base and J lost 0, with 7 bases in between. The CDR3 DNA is TGTGCCAGCAGTTTAGGTGGAATCTCCTACGAGCAGTACTTC. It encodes CASSLGGISYEQYF.

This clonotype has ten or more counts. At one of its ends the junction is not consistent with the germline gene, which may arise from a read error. This CDR3 reads CASSVRGLAGTYNEQFF. The CDR3 DNA reads as TGCGCTAGCAGTGTTAGGGGACTAGCGGGAACTTACAATGAGCAGTTCTTC. V is TRBV5-1 and J is TRBJ2-1; 13 nucleotides align to TRBD2. This CDR3 contains 17 residues. The germline V gene has CDR1 SGHRS and CDR2 YFSETQ.

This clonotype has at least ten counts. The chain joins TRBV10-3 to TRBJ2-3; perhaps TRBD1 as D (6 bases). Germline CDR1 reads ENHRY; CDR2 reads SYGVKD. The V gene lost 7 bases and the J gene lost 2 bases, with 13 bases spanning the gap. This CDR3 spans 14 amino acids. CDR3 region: CAIKGHLLTDTQYF. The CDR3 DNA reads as TGTGCCATCAAGGGACACCTACTCACAGATACGCAGTATTTT.

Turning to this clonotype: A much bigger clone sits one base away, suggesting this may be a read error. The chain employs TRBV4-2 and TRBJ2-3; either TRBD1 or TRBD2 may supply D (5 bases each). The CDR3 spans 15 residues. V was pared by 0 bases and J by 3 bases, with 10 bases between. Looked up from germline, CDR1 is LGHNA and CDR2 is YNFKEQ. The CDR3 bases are TGTGCCAGCAGCCAAGATTGGGGGTTAACAGATACGCAGTATTTT. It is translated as CASSQDWGLTDTQYF.

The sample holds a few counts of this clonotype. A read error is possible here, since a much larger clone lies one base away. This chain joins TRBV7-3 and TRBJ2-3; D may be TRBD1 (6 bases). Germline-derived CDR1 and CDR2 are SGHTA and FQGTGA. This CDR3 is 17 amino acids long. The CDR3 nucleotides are TGTGCCAGCAGCTTAAAAAGGACCACAGGGAACGCAGATCCGCAGTATTTT. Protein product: CASSLKRTTGNADPQYF.

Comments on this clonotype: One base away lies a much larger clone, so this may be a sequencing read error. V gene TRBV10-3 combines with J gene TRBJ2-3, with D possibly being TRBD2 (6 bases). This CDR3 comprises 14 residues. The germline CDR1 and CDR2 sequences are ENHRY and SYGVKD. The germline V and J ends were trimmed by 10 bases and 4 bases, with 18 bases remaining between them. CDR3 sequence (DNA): TGTGCCACCTTACGGGAGAGTAGCGCAGATACGCAGTATTTT. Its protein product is CATLRESSADTQYF.

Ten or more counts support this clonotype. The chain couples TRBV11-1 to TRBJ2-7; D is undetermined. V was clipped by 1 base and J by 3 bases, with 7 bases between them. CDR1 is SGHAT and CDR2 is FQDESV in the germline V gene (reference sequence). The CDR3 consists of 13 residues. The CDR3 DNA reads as TGTGCCAGCAGCTTAGTCACAGACTACGAGCAGTACTTC. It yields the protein CASSLVTDYEQYF.

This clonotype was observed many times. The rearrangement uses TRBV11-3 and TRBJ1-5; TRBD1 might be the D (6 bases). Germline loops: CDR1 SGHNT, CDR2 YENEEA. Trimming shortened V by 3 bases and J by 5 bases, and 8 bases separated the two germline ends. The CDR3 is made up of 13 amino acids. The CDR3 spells CASSFNRDQPQHF. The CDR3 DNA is TGTGCCAGCAGCTTTAACAGGGATCAGCCCCAGCATTTT.

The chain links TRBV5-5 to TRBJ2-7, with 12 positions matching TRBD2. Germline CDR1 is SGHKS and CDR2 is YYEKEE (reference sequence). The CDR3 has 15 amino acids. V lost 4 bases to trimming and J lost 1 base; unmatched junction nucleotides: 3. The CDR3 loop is CASSRTSGKSYEQYF. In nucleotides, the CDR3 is TGTGCCAGCAGCCGGACTAGCGGGAAGTCCTACGAGCAGTACTTC. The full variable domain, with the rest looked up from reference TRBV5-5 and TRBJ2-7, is DAGVTQSPTHLIKTRGQQVTLRCSPISGHKSVSWYQQVLGQGPQFIFQYYEKEERGRGNFPDRFSARQFPNYSSELNVNALLLGDSALYLCASSRTSGKSYEQYFGPGTRLTVT.

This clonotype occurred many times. The CDR3 region is CASSQEAASGPYNEQFF. CDR3 DNA sequence: TGCGCCAGCAGCCAAGAGGCGGCTAGCGGGCCCTACAATGAGCAGTTCTTC. V and J are TRBV4-1 and TRBJ2-1, with 8 bases fitting TRBD2. Germline assignment: CDR1 MGHRA and CDR2 YSYEKL. The CDR3 has 17 residues. The J segment lost 2 bases and the V segment lost 0 bases, leaving 6 bases of the junction unmatched.

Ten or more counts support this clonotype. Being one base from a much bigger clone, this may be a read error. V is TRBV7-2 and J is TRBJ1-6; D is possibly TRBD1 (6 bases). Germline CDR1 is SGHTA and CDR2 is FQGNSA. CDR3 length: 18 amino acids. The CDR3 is CASSLPRLRGVNNPPLHF. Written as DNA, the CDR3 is TGTGCCAGCAGCTTACCCCGGCTCAGGGGTGTGAATAATCCACCCCTCCACTTT. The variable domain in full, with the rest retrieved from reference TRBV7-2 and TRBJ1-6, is GAGVSQSPSNKVTEKGKDVELRCDPISGHTALYWYRQSLGQGLEFLIYFQGNSAPDKSGLPSDRFSAERTGGSVSTLTIQRTQQEDSAVYLCASSLPRLRGVNNPPLHFGNGTRLTVT.

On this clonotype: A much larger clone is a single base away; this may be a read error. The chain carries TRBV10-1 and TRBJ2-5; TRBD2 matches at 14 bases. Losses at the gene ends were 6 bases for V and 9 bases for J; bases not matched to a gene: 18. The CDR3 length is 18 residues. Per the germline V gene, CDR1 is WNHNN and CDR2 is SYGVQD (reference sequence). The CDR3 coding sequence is TGCGCCAGCAGCCCAAAACGGACTAGCGGGAGGCAGGGGGAGGCCCAGTACTTC. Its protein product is CASSPKRTSGRQGEAQYF.

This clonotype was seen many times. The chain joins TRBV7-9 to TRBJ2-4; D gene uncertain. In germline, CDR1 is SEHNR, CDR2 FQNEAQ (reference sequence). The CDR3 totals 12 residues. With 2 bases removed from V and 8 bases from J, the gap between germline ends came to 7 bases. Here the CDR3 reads CASSLIEDIQYF. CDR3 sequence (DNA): TGTGCCAGCAGCTTAATAGAGGACATTCAGTACTTC.

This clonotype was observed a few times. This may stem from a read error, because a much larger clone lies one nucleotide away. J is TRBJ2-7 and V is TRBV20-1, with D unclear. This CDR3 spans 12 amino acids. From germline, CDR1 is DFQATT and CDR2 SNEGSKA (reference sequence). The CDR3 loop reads CSARVLVDEPYF. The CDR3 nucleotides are TGCAGTGCTAGAGTGCTAGTCGACGAGCCGTACTTC.

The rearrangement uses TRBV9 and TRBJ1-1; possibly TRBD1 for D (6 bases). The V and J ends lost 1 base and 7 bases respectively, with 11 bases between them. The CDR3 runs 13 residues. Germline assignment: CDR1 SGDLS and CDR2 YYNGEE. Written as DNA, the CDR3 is TGTGCCAGCAGCGTACGACAGGAGGGTGAAGCTTTCTTT. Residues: CASSVRQEGEAFF.

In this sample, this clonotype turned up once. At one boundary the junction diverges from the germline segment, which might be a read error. CDR3 residues: CASSISPVLPEKMFF. The CDR3 DNA follows: TGTGCCAGTAGTATATCTCCCGTCCTCCCGGAAAAAATGTTTTTT. The V gene is TRBV19, the J gene TRBJ1-4; D call uncertain. Germline V gene data show CDR1 as LNHDA and CDR2 as SQIVND (reference sequence). This CDR3 is built from 15 residues.

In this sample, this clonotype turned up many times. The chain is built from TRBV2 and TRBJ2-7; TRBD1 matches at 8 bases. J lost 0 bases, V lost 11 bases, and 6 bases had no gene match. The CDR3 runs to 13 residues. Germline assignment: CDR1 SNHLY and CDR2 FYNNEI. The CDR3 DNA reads TGTGCCGGGCGACAGGGGAACTCCTACGAGCAGTACTTC. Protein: CAGRQGNSYEQYF.